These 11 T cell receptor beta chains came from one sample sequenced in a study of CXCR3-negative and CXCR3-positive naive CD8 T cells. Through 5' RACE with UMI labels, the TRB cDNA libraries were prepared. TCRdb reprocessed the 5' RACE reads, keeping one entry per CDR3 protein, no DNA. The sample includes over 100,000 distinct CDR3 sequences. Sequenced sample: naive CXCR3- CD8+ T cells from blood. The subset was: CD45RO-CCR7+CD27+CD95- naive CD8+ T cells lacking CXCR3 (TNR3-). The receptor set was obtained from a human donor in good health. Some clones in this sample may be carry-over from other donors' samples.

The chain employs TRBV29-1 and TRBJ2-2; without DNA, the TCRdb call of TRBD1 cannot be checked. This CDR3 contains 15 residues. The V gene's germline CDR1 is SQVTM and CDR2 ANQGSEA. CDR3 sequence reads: CSVERADRNTGELFF.

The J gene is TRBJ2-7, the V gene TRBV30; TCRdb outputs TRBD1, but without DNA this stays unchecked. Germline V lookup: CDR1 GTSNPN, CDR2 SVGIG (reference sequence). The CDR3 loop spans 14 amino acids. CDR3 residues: CASINRDRGHEQYF.

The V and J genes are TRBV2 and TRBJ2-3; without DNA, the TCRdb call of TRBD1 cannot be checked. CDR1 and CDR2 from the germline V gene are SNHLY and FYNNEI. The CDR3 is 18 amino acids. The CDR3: CASSEEGVGTGRTDTQYF.

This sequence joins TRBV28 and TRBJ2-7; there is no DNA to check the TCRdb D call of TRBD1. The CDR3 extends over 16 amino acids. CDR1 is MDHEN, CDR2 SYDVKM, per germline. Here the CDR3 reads CASSSYARTGGYEQYF.

The CDR3 region is CSAQGAAEEQFF. This chain uses TRBV29-1 with TRBJ2-1; TCRdb selects TRBD1, and the lack of DNA leaves this call unchecked. This CDR3 region has 12 residues. Germline V lookup: CDR1 SQVTM, CDR2 ANQGSEA.

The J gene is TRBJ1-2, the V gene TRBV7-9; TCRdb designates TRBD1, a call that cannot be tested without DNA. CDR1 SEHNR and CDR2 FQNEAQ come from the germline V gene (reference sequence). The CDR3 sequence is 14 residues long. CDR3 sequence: CASSPEQGYYGYTF.

The CDR3 loop is CASSPHRGLNTGELFF. The V gene is TRBV3-1, the J gene TRBJ2-2; TCRdb reports TRBD1, a call that lacks DNA to check it against. The CDR3 has 16 residues. Germline V gene lookup returns CDR1 LGHDT and CDR2 YNNKEL (reference sequence).

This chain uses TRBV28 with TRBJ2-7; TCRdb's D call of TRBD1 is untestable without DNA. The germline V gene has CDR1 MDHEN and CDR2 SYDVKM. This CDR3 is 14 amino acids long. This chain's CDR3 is CASSAPGTTYEQYF.

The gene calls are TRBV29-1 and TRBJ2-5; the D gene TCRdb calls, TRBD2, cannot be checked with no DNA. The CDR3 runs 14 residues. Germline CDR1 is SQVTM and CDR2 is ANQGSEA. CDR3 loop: CSTHPSGDQETQYF.

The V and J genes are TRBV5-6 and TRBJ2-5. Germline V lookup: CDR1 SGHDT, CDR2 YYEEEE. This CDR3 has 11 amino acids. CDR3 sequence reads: CASSLMKTQYF.

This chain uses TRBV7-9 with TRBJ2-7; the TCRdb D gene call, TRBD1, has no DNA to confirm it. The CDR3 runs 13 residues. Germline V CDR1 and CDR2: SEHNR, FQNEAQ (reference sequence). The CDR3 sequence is CASSRPGDWEQYF.